The 10 T cell receptor beta chains below all came from one sample that was sequenced in a study of blood T cell repertoires in COVID-19 (dated by TCRdb to between 2020 and 2021). The library relied on the immunoSEQ multiplex PCR assay. TCRdb obtained this table from immuneACCESS and retained in-frame rearrangements with V and J assigned. These tables miss some clones; where compared with another copy, unresolved V genes account for less than half of the shortfall, and the remainder is unexplained. This sample is represented by fewer than 350,000 clones; about nine tenths of them were singletons. About 0.94% of the sample lies in the top ten. Sequences were obtained from PBMCs or T cells enriched from blood (not recorded which). The source is a woman in her twenties or thirties who had been exposed to COVID-19.

This chain joins TRBV5-1 and TRBJ1-4, with 7 bases fitting TRBD1. The V gene end was trimmed by 4 bases and the J gene end by 4 bases; junction bases not matched to a gene: 4. The CDR3 loop spans 14 amino acids. CDR1 SGHRS and CDR2 YFSETQ come from the germline V gene. The CDR3 is CASSHQGGNEKLFF. CDR3 bases: TGCGCCAGCAGCCACCAGGGGGGTAATGAAAAACTGTTTTTT. The whole variable domain, filled in from reference TRBV5-1 and TRBJ1-4, reads KAGVTQTPRYLIKTRGQQVTLSCSPISGHRSVSWYQQTPGQGLQFLFEYFSETQRNKGNFPGRFSGRQFSNSRSEMNVSTLELGDSALYLCASSHQGGNEKLFFGSGTQLSVL.

The chain combines TRBV6-1 with TRBJ1-3; TRBD1 is a possible D gene (5 bases). Looked up from germline, CDR1 is MNHNS and CDR2 is SASEGT. V lost 2 bases and J lost 0, with 17 bases in between. The CDR3 totals 18 residues. The CDR3 DNA is TGTGCCAGCAGTGAAAGCTTGAGGACAACAGCCTCTGGAAACACCATATATTTT. This sequence encodes CASSESLRTTASGNTIYF.

This rearrangement joins TRBV28 to TRBJ2-1; 7 bases match TRBD1. Germline V gene lookup returns CDR1 MDHEN and CDR2 SYDVKM. The CDR3 has 15 residues. The V and J ends lost 4 bases and 6 bases, in that order; junction bases with no gene match: 9. The CDR3 nucleotides read TGTGCCAGCAGTTCTACCGGGACAGAGTTCAATGAGCAGTTCTTC. Protein sequence: CASSSTGTEFNEQFF.

The CDR3 region has the DNA TGTGCCACCGGGAGACCAAGTTCCTTACCCTATGTTGAGCAGTTCTTC. Translation gives CATGRPSSLPYVEQFF. The rearrangement uses TRBV24-1 and TRBJ2-1; D may be TRBD2 (5 bases). V lost 9 bases and J lost 9, with 26 bases in between. The CDR3 spans 16 residues. CDR1 is KGHDR and CDR2 is SFDVKD in the germline V gene.

J is TRBJ1-4 and V is TRBV6-5; tentatively, D is TRBD1 (5 bases). The germline gives CDR1 MNHEY, CDR2 SVGAGI. Trimming removed 4 bases from V and 5 bases from J, with 14 bases in between. This CDR3 region has 15 residues. The CDR3 region has the DNA TGTGCCAGCAGTTTGGGGCCTTTGGGGAATGAAAAACTGTTTTTT. Protein sequence: CASSLGPLGNEKLFF.

The V gene is TRBV14, the J gene TRBJ1-6; 7 positions match TRBD1. The germline CDR1 and CDR2 sequences are SGHDN and FVKESK. V was pared by 3 bases and J by 7 bases, with 3 bases of the junction left unmatched. CDR3 length: 14 residues. The CDR3 reads CASSQGQPNSPLHF. DNA for the CDR3: TGTGCCAGCAGCCAGGGACAGCCGAATTCACCCCTCCACTTT.

This chain links TRBV27 with TRBJ2-7, with TRBD1 matching 10 bases. The V gene end was trimmed by 6 bases and the J gene end by 4 bases; junction bases not matched to a gene: 12. Germline assignment: CDR1 MNHEY and CDR2 SMNVEV (reference sequence). The CDR3 loop spans 16 amino acids. The CDR3: CASSPTGGLAPYEQYF. CDR3 in DNA: TGTGCCAGCAGCCCGACAGGGGGCCTTGCCCCTTACGAGCAGTACTTC.

The chain joins TRBV28 to TRBJ2-5, with TRBD1 identical over 9 bases. Looked up from germline, CDR1 is MDHEN and CDR2 is SYDVKM. The CDR3 extends over 16 amino acids. V lost 5 bases to trimming and J lost 1 base; unmatched junction nucleotides: 8. CDR3 sequence (DNA): TGTGCCAGCAGTCAATCCGGGACAGGGATCCAAGAGACCCAGTACTTC. Translating it yields CASSQSGTGIQETQYF.

J is TRBJ1-1 and V is TRBV10-1; tentative D call: TRBD1 (6 bases). This CDR3 comprises 14 residues. CDR1 and CDR2 (germline): WNHNN, SYGVQD (reference sequence). Trimming left V 0 bases short and J 1 base short, with 6 bases between. The CDR3 is CASSESRGNTEAFF. The CDR3 DNA follows: TGCGCCAGCAGTGAGTCCAGGGGGAACACTGAAGCTTTCTTT.

The rearrangement joins TRBV7-9 to TRBJ2-7; possibly TRBD1 for D (7 bases). V was clipped by 2 bases and J by 2 bases, with 19 bases between them. The CDR3 is 17 amino acids. CDR1 is SEHNR, CDR2 FQNEAQ, per germline (reference sequence). CDR3 sequence (DNA): TGTGCCAGCAGCTTATGGGGCCCGGGGGACAGCGCCTACGAGCAGTACTTC. Protein product: CASSLWGPGDSAYEQYF.